The clone carrying this T cell receptor beta chain was seen more than once but under ten times. No antigen is known for it. The record originates from a study of blood T cells in healthy people across ages. Study-wide findings and caveats: With donor CMV status unknown, expanded clonotype changes were possibly confounded.

Total RNA extraction produced at least 5.5 micrograms (per sample) for the study. Then a second PCR, running roughly 7 to 12 cycles, was carried out with a sample-barcoded 5' primer and a J-beta primer mix. TCRdb re-called the 5' RACE reads through MiXCR, storing one row per CDR3 protein. The sample lists 780,000 or so distinct CDR3 sequences; roughly 56% were seen once. The TCR comes from a man aged 40-49 years in good health. The specimen sequenced was blood.

CDR3 in DNA: TGTGCCAGCACCTCCGGGCCCCGGCGTGAAAAACTGTTTTTT. Translated: CASTSGPRREKLFF. V usage is TRBV27 and J usage is TRBJ1-4; D gene unclear. V lost 7 bases, J lost 7 bases, and 16 bases lay in between. Germline V gene data show CDR1 as MNHEY and CDR2 as SMNVEV (reference sequence). The CDR3 loop spans 14 amino acids. The entire variable domain, with the rest obtained from reference TRBV27 and TRBJ1-4, is as follows: EAQVTQNPRYLITVTGKKLTVTCSQNMNHEYMSWYRQDPGLGLRQIYYSMNVEVTDKGDVPEGYKVSRKEKRNFPLILESPSPNQTSLYFCASTSGPRREKLFFGSGTQLSVL.